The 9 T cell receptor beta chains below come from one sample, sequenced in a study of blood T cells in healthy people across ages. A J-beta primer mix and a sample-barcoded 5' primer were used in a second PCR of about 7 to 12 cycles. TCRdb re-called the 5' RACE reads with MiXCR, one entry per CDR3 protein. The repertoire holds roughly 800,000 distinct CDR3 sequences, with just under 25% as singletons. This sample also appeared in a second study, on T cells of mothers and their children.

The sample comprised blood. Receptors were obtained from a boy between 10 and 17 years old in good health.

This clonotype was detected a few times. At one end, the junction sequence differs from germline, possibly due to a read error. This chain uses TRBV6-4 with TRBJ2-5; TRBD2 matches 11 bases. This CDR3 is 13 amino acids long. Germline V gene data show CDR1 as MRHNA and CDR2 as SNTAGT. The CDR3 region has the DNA TGTGCCAGCAGTGCTAAACTAGCGGGGGTAAAGTTCTTC. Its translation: CASSAKLAGVKFF.

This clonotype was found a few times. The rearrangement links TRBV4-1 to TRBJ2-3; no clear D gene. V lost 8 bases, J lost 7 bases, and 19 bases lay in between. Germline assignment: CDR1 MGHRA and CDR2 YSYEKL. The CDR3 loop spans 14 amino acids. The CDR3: CASVTVEDPNTQYF. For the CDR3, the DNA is TGCGCCAGCGTAACGGTCGAGGATCCAAATACGCAGTATTTT.

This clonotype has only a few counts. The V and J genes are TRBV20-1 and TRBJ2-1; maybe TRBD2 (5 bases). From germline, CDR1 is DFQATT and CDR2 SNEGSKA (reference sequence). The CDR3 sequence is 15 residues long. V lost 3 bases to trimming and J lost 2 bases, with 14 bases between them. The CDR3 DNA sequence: TGCAGTGCTAGTTTCGTGAGCGGTGCCTACAATGAGCAGTTCTTC. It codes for CSASFVSGAYNEQFF.

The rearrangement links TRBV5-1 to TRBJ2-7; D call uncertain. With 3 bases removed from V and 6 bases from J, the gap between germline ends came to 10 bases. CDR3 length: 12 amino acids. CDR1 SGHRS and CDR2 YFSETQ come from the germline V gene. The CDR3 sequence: CASSYEPGEQYF. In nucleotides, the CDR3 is TGCGCCAGCAGCTACGAGCCGGGCGAGCAGTACTTC.

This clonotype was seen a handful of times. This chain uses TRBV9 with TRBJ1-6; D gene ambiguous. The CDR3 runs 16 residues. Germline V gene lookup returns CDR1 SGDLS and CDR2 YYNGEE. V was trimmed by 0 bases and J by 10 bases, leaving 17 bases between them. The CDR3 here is CASSVATGYERSPLHF. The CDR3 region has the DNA TGTGCCAGCAGCGTAGCTACGGGGTACGAACGGTCACCCCTCCACTTT. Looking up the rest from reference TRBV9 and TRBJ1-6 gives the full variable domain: DSGVTQTPKHLITATGQRVTLRCSPRSGDLSVYWYQQSLDQGLQFLIQYYNGEERAKGNILERFSAQQFPDLHSELNLSSLELGDSALYFCASSVATGYERSPLHFGNGTRLTVT.

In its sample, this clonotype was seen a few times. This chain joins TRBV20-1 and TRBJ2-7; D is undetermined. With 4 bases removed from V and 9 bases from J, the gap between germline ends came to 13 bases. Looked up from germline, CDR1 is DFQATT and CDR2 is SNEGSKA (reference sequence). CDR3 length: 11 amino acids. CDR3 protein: CSANQVLGQYF. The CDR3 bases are TGCAGTGCTAACCAAGTATTAGGGCAGTACTTC.

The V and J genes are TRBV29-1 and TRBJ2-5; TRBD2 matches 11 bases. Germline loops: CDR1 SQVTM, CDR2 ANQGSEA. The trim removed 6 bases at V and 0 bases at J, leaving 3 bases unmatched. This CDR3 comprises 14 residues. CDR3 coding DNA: TGCAGCGTCGGGACTAGCGGAAACCAAGAGACCCAGTACTTC. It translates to CSVGTSGNQETQYF.

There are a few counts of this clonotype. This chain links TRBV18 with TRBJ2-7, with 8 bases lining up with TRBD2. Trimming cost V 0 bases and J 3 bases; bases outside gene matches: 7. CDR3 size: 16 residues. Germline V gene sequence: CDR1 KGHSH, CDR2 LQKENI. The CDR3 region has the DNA TGTGCCAGCTCACCACCGGGTCGAGCGGGAGTCTACGAGCAGTACTTC. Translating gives CASSPPGRAGVYEQYF.

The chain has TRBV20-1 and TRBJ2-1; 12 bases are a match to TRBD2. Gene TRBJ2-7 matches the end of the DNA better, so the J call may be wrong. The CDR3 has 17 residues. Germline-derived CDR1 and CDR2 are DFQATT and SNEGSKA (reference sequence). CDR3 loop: CSARDLLGTSGSYEQYF. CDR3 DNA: TGCAGTGCTAGAGATCTCCTCGGGACTAGCGGGTCCTACGAGCAGTACTTC.